A single sample gave rise to the 23 T cell receptor beta chains below, sequenced in a study of OX40 agonist ivuxolimab in advanced cancers. TCRdb keeps only in-frame clones here, not all; method: immunoSEQ multiplex PCR. The profile covers about 35,000 clones, with roughly 80% appearing a single time and 2.6% taken by the ten largest. Sequenced here: CD4+ or CD8+ T cells sorted from blood, sampled in a trial of the OX40 agonist ivuxolimab. The origin of the receptors is an adult with an advanced solid tumor such as melanoma, head and neck, liver or kidney cancer.

The V and J genes are TRBV6-1 and TRBJ1-5, with unresolved D. In germline, CDR1 is MNHNS, CDR2 SASEGT. V shed 0 bases and J shed 7 bases, with 7 bases lying between them. This CDR3 contains 13 residues. DNA for the CDR3: TGTGCCAGCAGTGAAGCAACCCTCCAGCCCCAGCATTTT. Its translation: CASSEATLQPQHF.

The DNA for the CDR3 is TGTGCCAGCAGCTTGGGTGGCGGGAGGGCCAGAGAGACCCAGTACTTC. It yields the protein CASSLGGGRARETQYF. This rearrangement joins TRBV5-4 to TRBJ2-5, with TRBD2 identical over 9 bases. Germline trimming cut 0 bases from V and 4 bases from J; bases unmatched to any gene: 7. Germline CDR1 SGHNT, CDR2 YYREEE (reference sequence). The CDR3 spans 16 residues.

This clone was observed once. CDR3 residues: CASSGPGTGSSQPQHF. The CDR3 region has the DNA TGTGCCAGTAGCGGGCCGGGGACAGGGAGTTCGCAGCCCCAGCATTTT. The chain combines TRBV19 with TRBJ1-5; 9 nucleotides align to TRBD1. This CDR3 contains 16 residues. The ends lost 6 bases at V and 7 bases at J; junction bases unmatched: 13. Per the germline V gene, CDR1 is LNHDA and CDR2 is SQIVND (reference sequence).

The J gene is TRBJ1-1, the V gene TRBV5-1; D gene uncertain. V was trimmed by 2 bases and J by 2 bases, leaving 7 bases between them. CDR1 and CDR2 from the germline V gene are SGHRS and YFSETQ. CDR3 size: 13 residues. The CDR3 DNA sequence: TGCGCCAGCAGCTTTCAAGGCAACACTGAAGCTTTCTTT. Translating it yields CASSFQGNTEAFF.

The chain recombines TRBV6-6 with TRBJ1-4, with a possible D match to TRBD1 (5 bases). Trimming shortened V by 7 bases and J by 0 bases, and 15 bases separated the two germline ends. CDR1 is MNHNY, CDR2 SVGAGI, per germline (reference sequence). CDR3 length: 16 residues. The DNA for the CDR3 is TGTGCCAGCATCGTCCCGGGACTCTCAACTAATGAAAAACTGTTTTTT. Its protein is CASIVPGLSTNEKLFF.

CDR3 loop: CAISESPTLGAPGGYTF. The CDR3 DNA is TGTGCCATCAGTGAGTCCCCTACTCTGGGGGCCCCGGGGGGCTACACCTTC. The rearrangement joins TRBV10-3 to TRBJ1-2, with D perhaps matching TRBD1 (6 bases). The V gene's germline CDR1 is ENHRY and CDR2 SYGVKD. The CDR3 spans 17 residues. Trimming pared 0 bases from V and 8 bases from J, leaving 22 bases between.

Here the CDR3 DNA reads TGTGCCAGCAGTCCCGGGACTACCTACGAGCAGTACTTC. Translated: CASSPGTTYEQYF. The rearrangement joins TRBV2 to TRBJ2-7; 7 bases align to TRBD2. CDR1 is SNHLY and CDR2 is FYNNEI in the germline V gene. Trimming removed 5 bases from V and 2 bases from J; junction bases left unmatched: 3. This CDR3 spans 13 amino acids.

This sequence joins TRBV2 and TRBJ2-1, with a possible D match to TRBD2 (6 bases). V lost 1 base, J lost 4 bases, and 8 bases lay in between. Germline CDR1 reads SNHLY; CDR2 reads FYNNEI. CDR3 length: 14 amino acids. CDR3 sequence reads: CASSEEEGYNEQFF. The CDR3 region has the DNA TGTGCCAGCAGTGAAGAGGAGGGTTACAATGAGCAGTTCTTC.

This chain uses TRBV5-1 with TRBJ1-1; D perhaps matches TRBD1 (5 bases). V shed 0 bases and J shed 1 base, with 13 bases lying between them. The CDR3 has 16 residues. CDR1 is SGHRS, CDR2 YFSETQ, per germline. The CDR3 sequence: CASSLARSQGNTEAFF. The CDR3, as DNA: TGCGCCAGCAGCTTGGCGAGGAGTCAGGGGAACACTGAAGCTTTCTTT.

This chain connects TRBV9 to TRBJ2-1; D might be TRBD1 (5 bases). The V and J ends lost 2 bases and 1 base respectively, with 10 bases between them. The CDR3 length is 15 residues. Germline V gives CDR1 SGDLS, CDR2 YYNGEE. The CDR3 spells CASSVRVESYNEQFF. In DNA form, the CDR3 reads TGTGCCAGCAGCGTCAGGGTGGAGTCCTACAATGAGCAGTTCTTC.

This clone was observed once. CDR3 DNA sequence: TGTGCCAGCTCACCACCTAGCGGGAGAGTATACGAGCAGTACTTC. It yields the protein CASSPPSGRVYEQYF. The J gene is TRBJ2-7, the V gene TRBV18; 9 bases align to TRBD2. Germline V gene sequence: CDR1 KGHSH, CDR2 LQKENI. V trimming: 0 bases; J trimming: 4 bases; junction bases outside the gene matches: 4. The CDR3 consists of 15 residues. The full variable domain, in which reference TRBV18 and TRBJ2-7 provide the parts outside the CDR3, is NAGVMQNPRHLVRRRGQEARLRCSPMKGHSHVYWYRQLPEEGLKFMVYLQKENIIDESGMPKERFSAEFPKEGPSILRIQQVVRGDSAAYFCASSPPSGRVYEQYFGPGTRLTVT.

The chain carries TRBV6-5 and TRBJ1-3; possible D gene TRBD1, 5 bases. This CDR3 is built from 13 residues. V lost 5 bases and J lost 3, with 8 bases in between. Germline CDR1 MNHEY, CDR2 SVGAGI. In DNA form, the CDR3 reads TGTGCCAGCAGTCGGACATATGGAAACACCATATATTTT. This encodes CASSRTYGNTIYF.

The chain links TRBV6-5 to TRBJ1-2; D is undetermined. Trimming took 5 bases from V and 1 from J, leaving 11 bases between them. The CDR3 contains 14 residues. Germline CDR1 reads MNHEY; CDR2 reads SVGAGI. The CDR3 is CASSTSGDNYGYTF. The CDR3 nucleotides are TGTGCCAGCAGTACATCCGGGGATAACTATGGCTACACCTTC.

The chain employs TRBV5-4 and TRBJ2-1; a weak D match, TRBD1 (5 bases). There are 17 residues in the CDR3. V lost 0 bases, J lost 0 bases, and 13 bases lay in between. Germline CDR1 is SGHNT and CDR2 is YYREEE (reference sequence). The CDR3 spells CASSLGGRSSSYNEQFF. The DNA of the CDR3 is TGTGCCAGCAGCTTGGGGGGCCGCTCCAGCTCCTACAATGAGCAGTTCTTC.

The rearrangement links TRBV9 to TRBJ2-3; the D is unclear. V was shortened by 0 bases and J by 0 bases, with 8 bases between the two germline ends. The germline CDR1 and CDR2 sequences are SGDLS and YYNGEE. The CDR3 loop spans 15 amino acids. The CDR3 bases are TGTGCCAGCAGCGTAGGGCTGCCTAGCACAGATACGCAGTATTTT. Protein sequence: CASSVGLPSTDTQYF.

The rearrangement links TRBV11-2 to TRBJ2-1; TRBD2 might be the D (5 bases). Trimming took off 5 bases at V and 6 bases at J, with 14 bases between the two ends. The CDR3 contains 14 residues. Per germline, CDR1 SGHAT and CDR2 FQNNGV. The CDR3 coding sequence is TGTGCCAGCAGCCGAGGGAGACCCGTCAATGAGCAGTTCTTC. This encodes CASSRGRPVNEQFF.

The rearrangement links TRBV4-3 to TRBJ2-7, with a possible D match to TRBD1 (5 bases). V lost 1 base, J lost 8 bases, and 12 bases lay in between. The CDR3 loop spans 13 amino acids. Germline values: CDR1 LGHNA, CDR2 YSLEER. In nucleotides, the CDR3 is TGCGCCAGCAGCCAAGGGGCAGGGAATCAGCAGTACTTC. This codes for CASSQGAGNQQYF.

The rearrangement joins TRBV10-3 to TRBJ1-1; D is perhaps TRBD1 (6 bases). The CDR3 covers 13 residues. The V gene's germline CDR1 is ENHRY and CDR2 SYGVKD. Trimming removed 5 bases from V and 8 bases from J, with 15 bases in between. CDR3 coding DNA: TGTGCCATCAGTACGGGGCAGGGGCTAGAAGCTTTCTTT. Translation gives CAISTGQGLEAFF.

V gene TRBV7-2 combines with J gene TRBJ1-5, with D maybe TRBD1 (5 bases). The CDR3 consists of 14 residues. The germline V gene encodes CDR1 SGHTA and CDR2 FQGNSA. Trimming took 5 bases from V and 5 from J, leaving 13 bases between them. The CDR3 protein is CASSLRDAYQPQHF. The CDR3 nucleotides are TGTGCCAGCAGCCTCCGGGACGCTTATCAGCCCCAGCATTTT.

The chain is built from TRBV5-4 and TRBJ1-2, with D possibly being TRBD1 (5 bases). Germline V gene lookup returns CDR1 SGHNT and CDR2 YYREEE (reference sequence). The CDR3 totals 16 residues. With 2 bases removed from V and 0 bases from J, the gap between germline ends came to 14 bases. CDR3: CASSFGGSGANYGYTF. CDR3 sequence (DNA): TGTGCCAGCAGCTTCGGGGGATCGGGAGCTAACTATGGCTACACCTTC.

V and J are TRBV19 and TRBJ1-4, with a tentative D call TRBD1 (5 bases). CDR1 is LNHDA and CDR2 is SQIVND in the germline V gene (reference sequence). Trimming left V 9 bases short and J 8 bases short, with 19 bases between. The CDR3 is 14 residues long. The CDR3 DNA follows: TGTGCCAGCGGGCTGGGGCCGGGGCAAGAAAAACTGTTTTTT. Protein product: CASGLGPGQEKLFF.

The J gene is TRBJ1-1, the V gene TRBV28; 8 bases map to TRBD1. The germline V gene has CDR1 MDHEN and CDR2 SYDVKM. The J segment lost 3 bases and the V segment lost 6 bases, leaving 6 bases of the junction unmatched. The CDR3 totals 14 residues. The CDR3 DNA follows: TGTGCCAGCAGCTCGACAGGGGAGTACACTGAAGCTTTCTTT. This codes for CASSSTGEYTEAFF.

The rearrangement links TRBV27 to TRBJ1-6, with 7 bases that match TRBD1. CDR1 is MNHEY, CDR2 SMNVEV, per germline (reference sequence). V shed 5 bases, J shed 10 bases, and the junction held 5 bases outside the gene matches. The CDR3 extends over 13 amino acids. CDR3 nucleotides: TGTGCCAGCAGTCCGGGGACAGCCTCACCCCTCCACTTT. Protein: CASSPGTASPLHF.